This TCR beta chain was documented in a study of human T cells and chemical hapten exposure. V shed 4 bases and J shed 5 bases, with 17 bases lying between them. The CDR3 totals 15 residues. CDR1 is SEHNR and CDR2 is FQNEAQ in the germline V gene (reference sequence). Time point here: pre-sensitization, week 0. As for treatment: therapeutic diphenylcyclopropenone sensitization with weekly scalp DPC. TCRdb processed the RACE reads anew with MiXCR; each CDR3 protein has one entry. The sample lists some 250,000 distinct CDR3 sequences; about 7.7% were seen once. This chain connects TRBV7-9 to TRBJ1-2; possible D gene TRBD1, 6 bases. The input for sequencing was whole blood, taken in connection with sensitization to the hapten diphenylcyclopropenone (DPC). The TCR was taken from a man between 18 and 35 years old with alopecia areata. Some clones in this sample may be carry-over from other donors' samples. The CDR3 DNA follows: TGTGCCAGCAGCTCATTCGCTCAGGGGTGGTATGGCTACACCTTC. Translating gives CASSSFAQGWYGYTF.